This T cell receptor beta chain was profiled in a study of CD8 T cells in ankylosing spondylitis. Overall study results and limits: Matched synovial fluid from ankylosing spondylitis patients was reported to be enriched for disease-linked clones. Within ankylosing spondylitis blood, a TCR beta motif made up of under 10 highly homologous variants appeared to be characteristic. Reactive arthritis synovial fluid and blood were previously reported to contain some motif variants.

The germline V and J ends were trimmed by 0 bases and 6 bases, with 12 bases remaining between them. The germline V gene encodes CDR1 SGHRS and CDR2 YFSETQ. The CDR3 contains 14 residues. Many counts were recorded for this clonotype. Its antigen is currently unknown. MiXCR, applied by TCRdb to the 5' RACE reads, yields one record per CDR3 protein. The sample shows about 750,000 distinct CDR3 sequences, around 19% of them seen only once. The receptor's source is a male donor with ankylosing spondylitis. The source material was blood, either unsorted or a sorted T cell fraction (not recorded which). This sequence joins TRBV5-1 and TRBJ1-1; weak D call: TRBD1 (6 bases). Written as DNA, the CDR3 is TGCGCCAGCAGCTTGGTAGGAGGGGGGGCTGAAGCTTTCTTT. This sequence encodes CASSLVGGGAEAFF.